The rows below give T cell receptor beta chains drawn from one sample of a study of T cells after posttransplantation cyclophosphamide. The data were produced by immunoSEQ multiplex PCR, yet TCRdb's version contains in-frame clones alone and is incomplete. Singletons are absent from the sample, which has 40,000 to 45,000 clones. The sample taken for sequencing was PBMCs. These receptors all come from a man aged 35-49 years in good health, CMV-negative, and a related stem cell transplant donor. Both conserved end residues are part of each CDR3. Fields, in order: clone size, D gene, V gene, J gene, CDR3 protein, CDR3 DNA. D genes are given only for firm matches. Only part of the rows carry a size: once, few, many, or a class if the clone is expanded.

size: many; D: TRBD1; V: TRBV5-6; J: TRBJ2-7; CDR3: CASSSSGQGLDEQYF; DNA: TGTGCCAGCAGCTCCTCGGGACAGGGGTTGGACGAGCAGTACTTC
size: few; D: .; V: TRBV27; J: TRBJ1-2; CDR3: CASGTQAPGLYPYTF; DNA: TGTGCCAGCGGCACGCAAGCCCCAGGGCTCTATCCCTACACCTTC
size: many; D: .; V: TRBV2; J: TRBJ2-7; CDR3: CASSAGTYEQYF; DNA: TGTGCCAGCAGTGCAGGGACATACGAGCAGTACTTC
size: many; D: TRBD1; V: TRBV30; J: TRBJ1-3; CDR3: CACSTGTGNTIYF; DNA: TGTGCCTGTTCGACAGGGACTGGAAACACCATATATTTT
size: many; D: .; V: TRBV18; J: TRBJ1-1; CDR3: CASSPLVGQTRDAFF; DNA: TGTGCCAGCTCACCACTGGTAGGGCAGACGCGGGACGCTTTCTTT
size: .; D: .; V: TRBV12-5; J: TRBJ2-1; CDR3: CASGLREPSYNEQFF; DNA: TGTGCTAGTGGTTTGCGGGAACCTTCCTACAATGAGCAGTTCTTC
size: many; D: .; V: TRBV9; J: TRBJ2-2; CDR3: CASSVVEAGELFF; DNA: TGTGCCAGCAGCGTAGTCGAGGCCGGGGAGCTGTTTTTT
size: many; D: .; V: TRBV6-6; J: TRBJ2-1; CDR3: CASSDNYWDEQFF; DNA: TGTGCCAGCAGTGACAATTACTGGGATGAGCAGTTCTTC
size: few; D: TRBD2; V: TRBV6-6; J: TRBJ2-5; CDR3: CASSGTSGGTQYF; DNA: TGTGCCAGCAGCGGGACTAGCGGGGGGACCCAGTACTTC
size: many; D: TRBD1; V: TRBV19; J: TRBJ1-5; CDR3: CASSLQGQLNQPQHF; DNA: TGTGCCAGTAGTCTACAGGGACAGCTTAATCAGCCCCAGCATTTT
size: many; D: TRBD2; V: TRBV5-8; J: TRBJ2-1; CDR3: CASSLVSGGASNEQFF; DNA: TGTGCCAGCAGCTTGGTTAGCGGGGGGGCGAGCAATGAGCAGTTCTTC
size: many; D: TRBD1; V: TRBV19; J: TRBJ2-3; CDR3: CASSIGDRVTDTQYF; DNA: TGTGCCAGTAGTATCGGGGACAGGGTCACAGATACGCAGTATTTT
size: many; D: TRBD2; V: TRBV27; J: TRBJ2-1; CDR3: CASSLRGLAGGGEQFF; DNA: TGTGCCAGCAGTTTAAGGGGACTAGCTGGGGGGGGTGAGCAGTTCTTC
size: many; D: .; V: TRBV19; J: TRBJ2-6; CDR3: CASSPRFGVRAGANVLTF; DNA: TGTGCCAGTAGTCCGAGGTTCGGCGTGAGGGCTGGGGCCAACGTCCTGACTTTC
size: many; D: .; V: TRBV5-8; J: TRBJ2-6; CDR3: CASSLADTLSGANVLTF; DNA: TGTGCCAGCAGCTTGGCCGACACCCTCTCTGGGGCCAACGTCCTGACTTTC
size: many; D: TRBD1; V: TRBV6-6; J: TRBJ2-5; CDR3: CASSYRTGRYQETQYF; DNA: TGTGCCAGCAGTTACCGGACAGGGCGGTACCAAGAGACCCAGTACTTC
size: many; D: TRBD1; V: TRBV7-2; J: TRBJ1-3; CDR3: CASSLAGGQGRNTIYF; DNA: TGTGCCAGCAGCTTAGCGGGGGGACAGGGAAGAAACACCATATATTTT